Below, 19 T cell receptor beta chains from the same sample are listed, as sequenced in a study of Graves' ophthalmopathy and Graves' hyperthyroidism. Amplifying from RNA transcripts, the study obtained TCR beta CDR3 regions. The workflow started with a first-round RT-PCR run with HTBI primers and then moved on to a second-round multiplex PCR. TCRdb reanalysed the multiplex PCR reads using MiXCR and keeps one entry per CDR3 protein. The sample includes roughly 220,000 distinct CDR3 sequences, around 42% of them seen just once. Sequences were obtained from peripheral blood. All receptors derive from an adult man with Graves' ophthalmopathy.

The chain couples TRBV11-3 to TRBJ1-1; D not certain. CDR1 is SGHNT, CDR2 YENEEA, per germline. The CDR3 totals 12 residues. Trimming removed 6 bases from V and 4 bases from J, with 9 bases in between. The DNA for the CDR3 is TGTGCCAGCAGGGTGTTGAGCACTGAAGCTTTCTTT. This codes for CASRVLSTEAFF.

The chain couples TRBV5-5 to TRBJ1-5, with a tentative D call TRBD1 (5 bases). Germline lookup yields CDR1 SGHKS and CDR2 YYEKEE (reference sequence). Deletions cut 1 base from V and 4 bases from J, with 12 bases between. CDR3 length: 15 amino acids. The CDR3 spells CASSLFTGANQPQHF. The CDR3 DNA reads TGTGCCAGCAGCTTGTTCACCGGGGCTAATCAGCCCCAGCATTTT.

This clonotype appeared a single time. The chain uses TRBV19 and TRBJ2-6; a possible D gene is TRBD1 (5 bases). Trimming shortened V by 5 bases and J by 3 bases, and 11 bases separated the two germline ends. Germline assignment: CDR1 LNHDA and CDR2 SQIVND (reference sequence). The CDR3 consists of 15 residues. CDR3 protein: CASSPRAGGANVLTF. CDR3 sequence (DNA): TGTGCCAGTAGTCCCAGGGCTGGTGGGGCCAACGTCCTGACTTTC. Complete variable domain (other parts from reference TRBV19 and TRBJ2-6): DGGITQSPKYLFRKEGQNVTLSCEQNLNHDAMYWYRQDPGQGLRLIYYSQIVNDFQKGDIAEGYSVSREKKESFPLTVTSAQKNPTAFYLCASSPRAGGANVLTFGAGSRLTVL.

This clonotype was counted many times. The V gene is TRBV29-1, the J gene TRBJ1-2; TRBD1 might be the D (6 bases). CDR1 SQVTM and CDR2 ANQGSEA come from the germline V gene. The CDR3 consists of 12 residues. Between the trimmed V and J ends, which lost 6 bases and 4 bases, there was a span of 12 bases. The CDR3 sequence: CSVAQGTYGYTF. The DNA for the CDR3 is TGCAGCGTGGCACAGGGCACCTATGGCTACACCTTC.

This clonotype was detected only a few times. The rearrangement links TRBV20-1 to TRBJ1-2; unclear D gene. In germline, CDR1 is DFQATT, CDR2 SNEGSKA (reference sequence). V was shortened by 5 bases and J by 8 bases, with 6 bases between the two germline ends. The CDR3 extends over 9 amino acids. The CDR3: CSAAEGYTF. CDR3 DNA sequence: TGCAGTGCTGCGGAGGGCTACACCTTC.

The chain links TRBV5-5 to TRBJ1-1; tentatively, D is TRBD1 (5 bases). CDR3 length equals 14 residues. V was pared by 6 bases and J by 2 bases, with 14 bases between. Germline CDR1 and CDR2: SGHKS and YYEKEE (reference sequence). The CDR3 region has the DNA TGTGCCAGCAACATCGGGCAGGGCAACACTGAAGCTTTCTTT. Translating it yields CASNIGQGNTEAFF.

This clonotype was counted at least ten times. The chain recombines TRBV29-1 with TRBJ1-2; D remains unclear. CDR3 length: 14 residues. Trimming took off 4 bases at V and 8 bases at J, with 20 bases between the two ends. Germline CDR1 SQVTM, CDR2 ANQGSEA. Here the CDR3 DNA reads TGCAGCGTTGCGGCAGCCGATGGAGACGAGGGCTACACCTTC. Amino acid sequence: CSVAAADGDEGYTF. Full variable domain (missing parts from reference TRBV29-1 and TRBJ1-2): SAVISQKPSRDICQRGTSLTIQCQVDSQVTMMFWYRQQPGQSLTLIATANQGSEATYESGFVIDKFPISRPNLTFSTLTVSNMSPEDSSIYLCSVAAADGDEGYTFGSGTRLTVV.

The J gene is TRBJ1-4, the V gene TRBV2; D is undetermined. Deletions cut 2 bases from V and 0 bases from J, with 4 bases between. This CDR3 is built from 14 residues. CDR1 and CDR2 (germline): SNHLY, FYNNEI. CDR3 sequence reads: CASSEWPTNEKLFF. The DNA of the CDR3 is TGTGCCAGCAGTGAATGGCCAACTAATGAAAAACTGTTTTTT.

This chain links TRBV6-5 with TRBJ2-5; D ambiguous. V lost 8 bases and J lost 5, with 12 bases in between. This CDR3 is built from 12 residues. Germline CDR1 and CDR2: MNHEY and SVGAGI. CDR3 DNA sequence: TGTGCCAGCTCCGTTGCTGACGAGACCCAGTACTTC. It codes for CASSVADETQYF.

This clonotype was detected a few times. The gene calls are TRBV12-3 or TRBV12-4 and TRBJ1-5; D is unclear. With 5 bases removed from V and 3 bases from J, the gap between germline ends came to 5 bases. The CDR3 covers 12 residues. The CDR3 spells CASSVVNQPQHF. CDR3 coding DNA: TGTGCCAGCAGTGTGGTCAATCAGCCCCAGCATTTT.

As for this clonotype: A read error may produce the germline difference seen at one junction end. This chain connects TRBV10-3 to TRBJ1-1; perhaps TRBD1 as D (6 bases). Germline-derived CDR1 and CDR2 are ENHRY and SYGVKD. The CDR3 has 15 residues. The CDR3 reads CASSLSGAANTEAFF. DNA of the CDR3: TGTGCCAGCAGTCTTTCAGGGGCAGCCAACACTGAAGCTTTCTTT.

The V gene is TRBV5-4, the J gene TRBJ2-5; D is unresolved. Trimming stripped 4 bases from V and 2 bases from J, with 18 bases between. CDR3 size: 16 residues. CDR1 is SGHNT and CDR2 is YYREEE in the germline V gene (reference sequence). CDR3 residues: CASSTRTSIDQETQYF. The CDR3 nucleotides read TGTGCCAGCAGCACCAGGACGAGTATTGATCAAGAGACCCAGTACTTC.

J is TRBJ1-1 and V is TRBV5-6, with D unclear. Germline CDR1 and CDR2: SGHDT and YYEEEE. V dropped 1 base and J dropped 1 base, with 14 bases sitting between them. This CDR3 comprises 16 residues. CDR3 nucleotide sequence: TGTGCCAGCAGCTTGAGAGACAAGCCCACGAACACTGAAGCTTTCTTT. This encodes CASSLRDKPTNTEAFF.

The CDR3 is CASSQRDEAYEQYF. DNA of the CDR3: TGTGCCAGCAGCCAACGGGACGAAGCCTACGAGCAGTACTTC. This chain connects TRBV7-9 to TRBJ2-7; D possibly matches TRBD1 or TRBD2 (5 bases each). Germline V gives CDR1 SEHNR, CDR2 FQNEAQ (reference sequence). V lost 5 bases to trimming and J lost 2 bases, with 13 bases between them. This CDR3 region has 14 residues.

A few counts support this clonotype. V gene TRBV29-1 combines with J gene TRBJ1-1, with TRBD1 as a possible D gene (5 bases). Germline V gene sequence: CDR1 SQVTM, CDR2 ANQGSEA. V was shortened by 4 bases and J by 3 bases, with 9 bases between the two germline ends. The CDR3 spans 12 residues. The CDR3 DNA follows: TGCAGCGTTGCCCCGGGGGACACTGAAGCTTTCTTT. Its protein product is CSVAPGDTEAFF.

The chain joins TRBV12-3 or TRBV12-4 to TRBJ1-5; D unclear. The CDR3 runs to 13 residues. V gave up 5 bases and J gave up 5 bases, with 10 bases separating them. The CDR3 is CASSAQLHQPQHF. The DNA for the CDR3 is TGTGCCAGCAGTGCACAGCTACATCAGCCCCAGCATTTT.

The gene calls are TRBV25-1 and TRBJ1-4; 8 bases fit TRBD1. This CDR3 comprises 16 residues. Germline V gene sequence: CDR1 MGHDK, CDR2 SYGVNS. The junction had 22 bases not matched to a gene; V was cut back by 9 bases and J by 13 bases. The chain's CDR3 is CASSIYRGVIMKRLFF. The CDR3 DNA is TGTGCCAGTAGTATATACAGGGGGGTTATAATGAAGCGACTGTTTTTT. Drawing the rest from reference TRBV25-1 and TRBJ1-4, the complete variable domain is EADIYQTPRYLVIGTGKKITLECSQTMGHDKMYWYQQDPGMELHLIHYSYGVNSTEKGDLSSESTVSRIRTEHFPLTLESARPSHTSQYLCASSIYRGVIMKRLFFGSGTQLSVL.

This chain joins TRBV2 and TRBJ2-2, with D tentatively TRBD1 (5 bases). The germline V and J ends were trimmed by 1 base and 4 bases, with 10 bases remaining between them. This CDR3 is 15 amino acids long. Germline-derived CDR1 and CDR2 are SNHLY and FYNNEI. The CDR3 nucleotides are TGTGCCAGCAGTGAAGGTCAGGGAAGCACCGGGGAGCTGTTTTTT. It translates to CASSEGQGSTGELFF.

This clonotype has only a few counts. This chain uses TRBV5-1 with TRBJ2-6; D is uncertain. V lost 4 bases to trimming and J lost 1 base, with 18 bases between them. Looked up from germline, CDR1 is SGHRS and CDR2 is YFSETQ. CDR3 length: 18 amino acids. DNA for the CDR3: TGCGCCAGCAGCCTACTGGTGGGTTCCAGTTCTGGGGCCAACGTCCTGACTTTC. Translation: CASSLLVGSSSGANVLTF. Complete variable domain (other parts from reference TRBV5-1 and TRBJ2-6): KAGVTQTPRYLIKTRGQQVTLSCSPISGHRSVSWYQQTPGQGLQFLFEYFSETQRNKGNFPGRFSGRQFSNSRSEMNVSTLELGDSALYLCASSLLVGSSSGANVLTFGAGSRLTVL.